This TCR beta chain emerged from a study of human T cells and chemical hapten exposure. Study-wide points: TCRs above 1 in 1000 frequency stayed constant with DPC sensitization.

Time point: pre-sensitization, week 0. Specified treatment: therapeutic diphenylcyclopropenone sensitization with weekly scalp DPC. Prior to application of each patch test, blood was drawn. This clonotype was detected many times. The antigen is not known. V trimming: 0 bases; J trimming: 6 bases; junction bases outside the gene matches: 7. The CDR3 has 16 amino acids. Germline lookup yields CDR1 LGHDT and CDR2 YNNKEL (reference sequence). TCRdb itself ran the RACE reads through MiXCR, one entry per CDR3 protein. This sample carries 60,000 to 80,000 distinct CDR3 sequences, about 7% of them seen once, and the ten largest clones take about 1.5%.

This TCR was recovered from a woman aged 25 to 39 with alopecia areata. Some clones in this sample may be carry-over from other donors' samples. The gene calls are TRBV3-1 and TRBJ2-3; 9 nucleotides agree with TRBD1. Sequencing was performed on whole blood, taken in connection with sensitization to the hapten diphenylcyclopropenone (DPC). Written as DNA, the CDR3 is TGTGCCAGCAGCCAAGATTACGGGACAGGGCTGGATACGCAGTATTTT. Amino acid sequence: CASSQDYGTGLDTQYF.